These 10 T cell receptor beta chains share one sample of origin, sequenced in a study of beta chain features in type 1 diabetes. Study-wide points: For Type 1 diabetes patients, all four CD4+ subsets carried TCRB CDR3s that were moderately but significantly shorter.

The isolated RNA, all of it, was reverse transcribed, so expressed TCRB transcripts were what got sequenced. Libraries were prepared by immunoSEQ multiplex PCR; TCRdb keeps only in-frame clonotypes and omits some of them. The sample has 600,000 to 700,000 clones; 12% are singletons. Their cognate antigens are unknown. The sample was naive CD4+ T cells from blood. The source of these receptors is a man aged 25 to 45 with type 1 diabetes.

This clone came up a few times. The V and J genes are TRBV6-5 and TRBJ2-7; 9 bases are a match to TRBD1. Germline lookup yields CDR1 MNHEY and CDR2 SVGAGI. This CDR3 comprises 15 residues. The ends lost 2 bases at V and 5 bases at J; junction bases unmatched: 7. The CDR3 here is CASSYEGTGIHEQYF. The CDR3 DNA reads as TGTGCCAGCAGTTACGAAGGGACAGGGATCCACGAGCAGTACTTC.

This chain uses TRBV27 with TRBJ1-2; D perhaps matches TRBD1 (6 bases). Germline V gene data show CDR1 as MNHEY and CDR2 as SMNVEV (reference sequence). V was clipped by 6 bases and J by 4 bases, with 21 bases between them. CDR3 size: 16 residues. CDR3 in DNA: TGTGCCAGCAGCCCCCACAGGGCCCTCTCCCTCTATGGCTACACCTTC. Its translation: CASSPHRALSLYGYTF.

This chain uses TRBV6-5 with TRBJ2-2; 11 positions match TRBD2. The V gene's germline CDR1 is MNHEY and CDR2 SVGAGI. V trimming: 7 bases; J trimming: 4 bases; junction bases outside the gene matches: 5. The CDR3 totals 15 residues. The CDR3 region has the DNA TGTGCCAGCACCCCGACTAGCGGGGCCACCGGGGAGCTGTTTTTT. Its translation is CASTPTSGATGELFF.

CDR3 sequence: CASSPGQGNSYEQYF. The DNA for the CDR3 is TGTGCCAGCAGCCCCGGACAGGGAAACTCCTACGAGCAGTACTTC. The V gene is TRBV7-6, the J gene TRBJ2-7, with TRBD1 matching over 8 bases. CDR3 length equals 15 residues. Trimming at V came to 5 bases and at J to 0 bases, leaving 6 bases not matched to a gene. Germline lookup yields CDR1 SGHVS and CDR2 FNYEAQ.

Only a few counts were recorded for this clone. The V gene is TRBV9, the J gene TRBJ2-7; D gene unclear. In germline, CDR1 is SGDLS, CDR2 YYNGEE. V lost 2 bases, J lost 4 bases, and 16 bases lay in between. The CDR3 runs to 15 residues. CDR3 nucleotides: TGTGCCAGCAGCGTTGCTTGGGATGGGTTTTACGAGCAGTACTTC. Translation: CASSVAWDGFYEQYF.

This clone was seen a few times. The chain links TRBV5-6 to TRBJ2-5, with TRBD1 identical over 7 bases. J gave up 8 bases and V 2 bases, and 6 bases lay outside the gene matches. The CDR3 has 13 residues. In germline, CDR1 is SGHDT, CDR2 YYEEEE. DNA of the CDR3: TGTGCCAGCAGCTTAGGTACAGGGGCTACCCAGTACTTC. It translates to CASSLGTGATQYF.

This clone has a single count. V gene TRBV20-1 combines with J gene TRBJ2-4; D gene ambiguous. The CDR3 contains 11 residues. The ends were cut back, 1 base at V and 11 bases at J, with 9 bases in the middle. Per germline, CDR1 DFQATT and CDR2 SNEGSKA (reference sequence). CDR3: CSARVLSVQYF. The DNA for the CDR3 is TGCAGTGCTAGAGTTCTAAGCGTTCAGTACTTC.

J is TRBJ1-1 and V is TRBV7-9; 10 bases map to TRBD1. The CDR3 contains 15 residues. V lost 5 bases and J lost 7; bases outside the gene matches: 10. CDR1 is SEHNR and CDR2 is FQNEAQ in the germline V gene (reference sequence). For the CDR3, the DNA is TGTGCCAGCAGCCCCCGGGGGACAGGGGTGAATGAAGCTTTCTTT. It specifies CASSPRGTGVNEAFF.

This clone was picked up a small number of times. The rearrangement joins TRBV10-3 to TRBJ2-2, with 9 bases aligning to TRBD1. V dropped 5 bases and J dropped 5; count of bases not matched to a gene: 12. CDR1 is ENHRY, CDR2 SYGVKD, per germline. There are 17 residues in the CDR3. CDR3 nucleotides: TGTGCCATCAGTTTAACAGGGGGCGAGTCTCGGACCGGGGAGCTGTTTTTT. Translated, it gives CAISLTGGESRTGELFF.

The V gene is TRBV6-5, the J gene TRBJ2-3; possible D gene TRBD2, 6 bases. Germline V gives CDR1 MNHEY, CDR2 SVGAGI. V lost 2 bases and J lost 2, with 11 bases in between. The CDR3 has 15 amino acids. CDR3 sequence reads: CASSYQAGLTDTQYF. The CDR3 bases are TGTGCCAGCAGTTACCAGGCGGGGCTCACAGATACGCAGTATTTT.